One sample yielded the 31 T cell receptor beta chains listed below, sequenced in a study of T cell responses to AZD1222 COVID-19 vaccine. The method was immunoSEQ multiplex PCR; TCRdb's version includes in-frame clones alone and lacks a portion of them. The repertoire holds under 150,000 clones, with approximately 93% as singletons. Sequences were derived from peripheral blood, sampled on day 0 of AZD1222 vaccination. Receptors originate from an adult in good health.

The chain links TRBV7-9 to TRBJ1-2, with a possible D match to TRBD1 (6 bases). CDR1 SEHNR and CDR2 FQNEAQ come from the germline V gene (reference sequence). The CDR3 extends over 17 amino acids. V was clipped by 5 bases and J by 4 bases, with 23 bases between them. DNA of the CDR3: TGTGCCAGCAGCCTAAGGGAGGGGACATTCGATTCCTATGGCTACACCTTC. It encodes CASSLREGTFDSYGYTF.

This sequence joins TRBV5-8 and TRBJ2-2; perhaps TRBD2 as D (5 bases). Germline loops: CDR1 SGHTS, CDR2 YDEGEE. Trimming removed 4 bases at V and 4 bases at J, with 17 bases between. There are 16 residues in the CDR3. The CDR3 loop is CASSHAQKSGTGELFF. CDR3 DNA sequence: TGTGCCAGCAGCCACGCCCAAAAGAGCGGCACCGGGGAGCTGTTTTTT.

The chain links TRBV11-2 to TRBJ1-2, with TRBD1 as a possible D gene (6 bases). The CDR3 is 13 amino acids. The V end lost 7 bases, the J end lost 6 bases, and 15 bases lay between the germline ends. CDR1 is SGHAT and CDR2 is FQNNGV in the germline V gene. Here the CDR3 DNA reads TGTGCCAGCAAACATCAAACAGGGCATGGCTACACCTTC. Translated, it gives CASKHQTGHGYTF.

The chain uses TRBV25-1 and TRBJ1-1; no clear D. Trimming cost V 5 bases and J 4 bases, with 8 bases left between them. CDR3 size: 12 residues. Germline loops: CDR1 MGHDK, CDR2 SYGVNS. In DNA, the CDR3 is TGTGCCAGCAGTCGAGTTGGCACTGAAGCTTTCTTT. It yields the protein CASSRVGTEAFF.

The V and J genes are TRBV28 and TRBJ2-3; possibly TRBD2 for D (5 bases). The CDR3 runs 17 residues. The V and J ends lost 2 bases and 5 bases respectively, with 20 bases between them. Germline values: CDR1 MDHEN, CDR2 SYDVKM. CDR3 nucleotides: TGTGCCAGCAGTTTAAGCCTAGCTGGTCCTCCTGGAGATACGCAGTATTTT. Translation: CASSLSLAGPPGDTQYF.

The chain has TRBV18 and TRBJ1-1, with D hard to call. Germline lookup yields CDR1 KGHSH and CDR2 LQKENI. The CDR3 runs 13 residues. Trimming shortened V by 3 bases and J by 1 base, and 6 bases separated the two germline ends. Written as DNA, the CDR3 is TGTGCCAGCTCACCTGCAGCGAACACTGAAGCTTTCTTT. Protein sequence: CASSPAANTEAFF. The entire variable domain, with the rest obtained from reference TRBV18 and TRBJ1-1, is as follows: NAGVMQNPRHLVRRRGQEARLRCSPMKGHSHVYWYRQLPEEGLKFMVYLQKENIIDESGMPKERFSAEFPKEGPSILRIQQVVRGDSAAYFCASSPAANTEAFFGQGTRLTVV.

The CDR3 DNA sequence: TGTGCCAGCAGTTATAACCGGGACACTGAAGCTTTCTTT. The encoded protein is CASSYNRDTEAFF. This chain links TRBV25-1 with TRBJ1-1; D not resolved. V lost 5 bases and J lost 3, with 10 bases in between. Germline CDR1 and CDR2: MGHDK and SYGVNS. The CDR3 loop spans 13 amino acids.

This chain links TRBV18 with TRBJ2-2, with a possible D match to TRBD1 (6 bases). This CDR3 has 15 residues. Trimming stripped 1 base from V and 5 bases from J, with 11 bases between. Germline CDR1 is KGHSH and CDR2 is LQKENI. CDR3 nucleotides: TGTGCCAGCTCACCACAGACAGGCGGGACCGGGGAGCTGTTTTTT. Amino acids: CASSPQTGGTGELFF.

In this sample, this clone turned up once. The V and J genes are TRBV9 and TRBJ1-1; D possibly corresponds to TRBD1 (5 bases). The V gene's germline CDR1 is SGDLS and CDR2 YYNGEE. V gave up 6 bases and J gave up 10 bases, with 25 bases separating them. The CDR3 length is 15 residues. CDR3: CASTYGRAPFGAAFF. The DNA of the CDR3 is TGTGCCAGCACCTACGGACGGGCCCCGTTTGGGGCAGCTTTCTTT.

The chain is built from TRBV5-6 and TRBJ1-4, with D maybe TRBD1 (5 bases). Germline V gene lookup returns CDR1 SGHDT and CDR2 YYEEEE. CDR3 length equals 12 residues. V was pared by 2 bases and J by 12 bases, with 11 bases between. The CDR3 protein is CASSFGRAELFF. The CDR3 DNA reads TGTGCCAGCAGCTTCGGCAGGGCAGAACTGTTTTTT.

This rearrangement joins TRBV12-3 or TRBV12-4 to TRBJ1-1; the D gene is possibly TRBD1 (6 bases). This CDR3 contains 13 residues. V gave up 7 bases and J gave up 5 bases, with 14 bases separating them. The CDR3 is CASNVARGTEAFF. CDR3 DNA: TGTGCCAGCAATGTGGCAAGGGGGACTGAAGCTTTCTTT.

The J gene is TRBJ1-2, the V gene TRBV7-2, with 7 bases fitting TRBD1. The length of the CDR3 is 14 residues. Germline CDR1 and CDR2: SGHTA and FQGNSA. V lost 5 bases to trimming and J lost 0 bases; unmatched junction nucleotides: 3. CDR3 loop: CASSLDRANYGYTF. Here the CDR3 DNA reads TGTGCCAGCAGCCTCGACAGGGCTAACTATGGCTACACCTTC.

The genes are TRBV15 and TRBJ2-3; TRBD2 matches 11 bases. The ends lost 6 bases at V and 0 bases at J; junction bases unmatched: 5. The CDR3 consists of 16 residues. Germline CDR1 and CDR2: LNHNV and YYDKDF (reference sequence). CDR3 residues: CATRPGTSGSTDTQYF. CDR3 bases: TGTGCCACCAGGCCCGGGACTAGCGGTAGCACAGATACGCAGTATTTT.

The genes are TRBV2 and TRBJ2-3; TRBD2 matches 7 bases. Per the germline V gene, CDR1 is SNHLY and CDR2 is FYNNEI. The CDR3 sequence is 14 residues long. Trimming cost V 8 bases and J 1 base; bases outside gene matches: 6. The CDR3 DNA reads TGTGCCAGCGCACCTGGGGGGGGCACAGATACGCAGTATTTT. Protein: CASAPGGGTDTQYF. Using reference TRBV2 and TRBJ2-3 for the parts outside the CDR3, the full variable domain is EPEVTQTPSHQVTQMGQEVILRCVPISNHLYFYWYRQILGQKVEFLVSFYNNEISEKSEIFDDQFSVERPDGSNFTLKIRSTKLEDSAMYFCASAPGGGTDTQYFGPGTRLTVL.

A remark on this clone: Other DNA sequences of this sample code for an identical CDR3. V and J are TRBV7-2 and TRBJ2-5; D remains unclear. Germline assignment: CDR1 SGHTA and CDR2 FQGNSA. V was pared by 5 bases and J by 2 bases, with 3 bases between. CDR3 size: 11 residues. The chain's CDR3 is CASSPQETQYF. The CDR3 coding sequence is TGTGCCAGCAGCCCTCAAGAGACCCAGTACTTC.

CDR3 DNA sequence: TGCAGTGCTAGATTTGGAAACACCATATATTTT. Protein product: CSARFGNTIYF. The chain carries TRBV20-1 and TRBJ1-3; D remains ambiguous. CDR3 size: 11 residues. Looked up from germline, CDR1 is DFQATT and CDR2 is SNEGSKA (reference sequence). Trimming left V 2 bases short and J 3 bases short, with 2 bases between.

The chain employs TRBV4-2 and TRBJ2-7; 7 bases line up with TRBD1. Germline trimming cut 6 bases from V and 5 bases from J; bases unmatched to any gene: 7. Germline V gives CDR1 LGHNA, CDR2 YNFKEQ. CDR3 length: 13 amino acids. In DNA, the CDR3 is TGTGCCAGCAGGAGGGGGCTTATCGACGAGCAGTACTTC. Protein: CASRRGLIDEQYF.

V is TRBV7-2 and J is TRBJ2-4; 7 nucleotides line up with TRBD2. Germline CDR1 reads SGHTA; CDR2 reads FQGNSA. The CDR3 spans 15 residues. The ends lost 3 bases at V and 0 bases at J; junction bases unmatched: 2. For the CDR3, the DNA is TGTGCCAGCAGCTTGACTAGCCTAGCCAAAAACATTCAGTACTTC. Protein product: CASSLTSLAKNIQYF.

V is TRBV4-1 and J is TRBJ1-4; unclear D gene. This CDR3 has 13 residues. V was cut by 1 base and J by 8 bases, with 8 bases left in between. The germline CDR1 and CDR2 sequences are MGHRA and YSYEKL. CDR3 DNA: TGCGCCAGCAGCCAAGTTGTGAGGGAAAAACTGTTTTTT. Protein: CASSQVVREKLFF.

There are a few counts of this clone. This chain connects TRBV20-1 to TRBJ2-5; D gene ambiguous. This CDR3 spans 10 amino acids. Germline V lookup: CDR1 DFQATT, CDR2 SNEGSKA (reference sequence). Trimming took 5 bases from V and 7 from J, leaving 8 bases between them. The CDR3 nucleotides read TGCAGTGCTGCCCTTTGGACCCAGTACTTC. This gives the protein CSAALWTQYF.

This clone was observed a single time. This chain joins TRBV3-1 (or the pseudogene TRBV3-2) and TRBJ2-7; D is unresolved. Germline-derived CDR1 and CDR2 are LGHDT and YNNKEL (reference sequence). V was trimmed by 3 bases and J by 6 bases, leaving 9 bases between them. This CDR3 region has 12 residues. The CDR3 sequence: CASSQPLGEQYF. CDR3 nucleotide sequence: TGTGCCAGCAGCCAGCCGCTCGGCGAGCAGTACTTC.

The chain joins TRBV9 to TRBJ2-7; D is unclear. The germline V gene encodes CDR1 SGDLS and CDR2 YYNGEE. This CDR3 contains 15 residues. Between the trimmed V and J ends, which lost 0 bases and 3 bases, there was a span of 13 bases. The CDR3 DNA sequence: TGTGCCAGCAGCGTAGATTGGCCCCCATACTACGAGCAGTACTTC. Translating it yields CASSVDWPPYYEQYF.

The chain combines TRBV19 with TRBJ2-5; D is perhaps TRBD2 (6 bases). Germline-derived CDR1 and CDR2 are LNHDA and SQIVND (reference sequence). Trimming stripped 3 bases from V and 4 bases from J, with 9 bases between. This CDR3 is built from 13 residues. The CDR3 DNA follows: TGTGCCAGTAGTATGGGGGGACGAGAGACCCAGTACTTC. Encoded protein: CASSMGGRETQYF.

In its sample, this clone was seen once. The genes are TRBV6-5 and TRBJ2-5; D ambiguous. Germline V CDR1 and CDR2: MNHEY, SVGAGI. The V and J ends lost 0 bases and 2 bases respectively, with 7 bases between them. This CDR3 is built from 14 residues. The CDR3 loop reads CASSYSASQETQYF. The CDR3 DNA reads TGTGCCAGCAGTTACTCGGCTAGTCAAGAGACCCAGTACTTC.

V and J are TRBV5-4 and TRBJ2-6; perhaps TRBD2 as D (6 bases). The CDR3 sequence is 15 residues long. Germline-derived CDR1 and CDR2 are SGHNT and YYREEE (reference sequence). V was shortened by 7 bases and J by 2 bases, with 13 bases between the two germline ends. CDR3 loop: CASASPGAGANVLTF. The CDR3 bases are TGTGCCAGCGCCTCCCCGGGGGCTGGGGCCAACGTCCTGACTTTC.

This chain joins TRBV30 and TRBJ1-4; D not resolved. Looked up from germline, CDR1 is GTSNPN and CDR2 is SVGIG (reference sequence). Trimming stripped 5 bases from V and 0 bases from J, with 13 bases between. CDR3 length: 15 residues. The chain's CDR3 is CAWQKGLATNEKLFF. In DNA form, the CDR3 reads TGTGCCTGGCAGAAAGGGCTCGCAACTAATGAAAAACTGTTTTTT.

Turning to this clone: Germline and junction disagree at one end, which may indicate a read error. The chain is built from TRBV20-1 and TRBJ2-7; 11 positions agree with TRBD2. The V gene's germline CDR1 is DFQATT and CDR2 SNEGSKA (reference sequence). This CDR3 contains 15 residues. In nucleotides, the CDR3 is TGCAGTGCTAGTCCGACTAGCGGGGACACTACGAGCCAGACCTTC. Its protein is CSASPTSGDTTSQTF.

Turning to this clone: One end of the junction does not line up with germline, which may come from a read error. The chain employs TRBV30 and TRBJ1-1; 8 bases align to TRBD1. Germline CDR1 is GTSNPN and CDR2 is SVGIG (reference sequence). This CDR3 is built from 11 residues. The CDR3 region is CASDSRGRGSF. CDR3 in DNA: TGTGCCTCGGACTCCAGGGGGCGGGGGAGTTTT.

J is TRBJ2-5 and V is TRBV2; TRBD2 might be the D (5 bases). This CDR3 comprises 13 residues. CDR1 is SNHLY, CDR2 FYNNEI, per germline. V was trimmed by 7 bases and J by 4 bases, leaving 13 bases between them. CDR3 in amino acids: CASTVRGRETQYF. The CDR3 DNA reads as TGTGCCAGCACGGTGCGAGGGCGAGAGACCCAGTACTTC.

The V gene is TRBV28, the J gene TRBJ1-4; 9 bases agree with TRBD1. The CDR3 is made up of 14 amino acids. Germline V gene lookup returns CDR1 MDHEN and CDR2 SYDVKM. Losses at the gene ends were 4 bases for V and 7 bases for J; bases not matched to a gene: 4. CDR3 bases: TGTGCCAGCAGTTATCCGGGACAGGGTGAAAAACTGTTTTTT. Its protein is CASSYPGQGEKLFF.

The rearrangement links TRBV4-2 to TRBJ1-1, with a tentative D call TRBD1 (6 bases). Per the germline V gene, CDR1 is LGHNA and CDR2 is YNFKEQ. V was clipped by 0 bases and J by 5 bases, with 13 bases between them. The CDR3 totals 15 residues. In DNA form, the CDR3 reads TGTGCCAGCAGCCAAGATGGGGCAGGGGAGACTGAAGCTTTCTTT. This codes for CASSQDGAGETEAFF.